What follows describes a single T cell receptor (beta chain). The protocol was immunoSEQ multiplex PCR, while the TCRdb copy is restricted to in-frame clones and leaves out a portion. The top ten hold approximately 13% of the sample, which has more than 85,000 clones, roughly 80% seen once. The data are from a study of control samples from healthy donors and cancer patients. The source is a woman between 45 and 65 years old in good health. Source material: blood.

This chain's CDR3 is CASSPGDAFSANEKLFF. CDR3 in DNA: TGCGCCAGCAGTCCAGGGGACGCTTTTTCGGCTAATGAAAAACTGTTTTTT. This sequence joins TRBV4-1 and TRBJ1-4; tentatively, D is TRBD1 (6 bases). V was trimmed by 6 bases and J by 3 bases, leaving 20 bases between them. CDR3 length: 17 residues. Per germline, CDR1 MGHRA and CDR2 YSYEKL.